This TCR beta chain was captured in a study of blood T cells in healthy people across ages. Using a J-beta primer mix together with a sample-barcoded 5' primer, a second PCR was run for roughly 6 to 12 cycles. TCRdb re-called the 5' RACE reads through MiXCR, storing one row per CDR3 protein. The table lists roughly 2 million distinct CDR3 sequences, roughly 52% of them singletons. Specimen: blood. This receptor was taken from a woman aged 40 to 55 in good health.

The CDR3 here is CASSSPSGTYGYTF. Here the CDR3 DNA reads TGTGCCAGCAGCTCCCCCTCAGGGACCTATGGCTACACCTTC. The chain carries TRBV6-5 and TRBJ1-2, with D maybe TRBD1 (5 bases). This CDR3 comprises 14 residues. Germline CDR1 MNHEY, CDR2 SVGAGI. Deletions cut 6 bases from V and 4 bases from J, with 15 bases between.